These T cell receptor beta chains were read from a single sample in a study of T cells after yellow fever vaccination. TCRdb called the 5' RACE reads again in MiXCR, with one record for every CDR3 protein. The repertoire holds approximately 120,000 distinct CDR3 sequences, with more than 6.5% as singletons. The material sequenced was CD4+ T cells sorted from PBMCs, taken around 10 days after the first yellow fever vaccination. These receptors were collected from a young man who received the YFV17D yellow fever vaccine. Both conserved end residues are part of each CDR3. D genes are given only for firm matches. Rows may omit the clone size; those that give it use once, few, many or a size class.

few,TRBD2,TRBV29-1,TRBJ2-5,CSVEPGTRETQYF,TGCAGCGTTGAGCCCGGGACTAGAGAGACCCAGTACTTC
many,TRBD1,TRBV12-3/TRBV12-4,TRBJ1-4,CASTVGQGGEKLFF,TGTGCCAGCACCGTAGGACAGGGCGGAGAAAAACTGTTTTTT
few,NA,TRBV7-9,TRBJ1-2,CASSLAGRLYGYTF,TGTGCCAGCAGCTTAGCGGGCCGTCTCTATGGCTACACCTTC
NA,NA,TRBV7-2,TRBJ2-1,CASSLRGTGTPREQFF,TGTGCCAGCAGCTTAAGAGGGACGGGTACCCCACGAGAGCAGTTCTTC
many,TRBD2,TRBV4-3,TRBJ2-3,CASSQGRSSGGRTDTQYF,TGCGCCAGCAGCCAAGGGCGGTCTAGCGGGGGTCGGACAGATACGCAGTATTTT
many,NA,TRBV5-1,TRBJ2-5,CASSPEATGETQYF,TGCGCCAGCAGCCCGGAGGCTACTGGAGAGACCCAGTACTTC
many,NA,TRBV20-1,TRBJ2-5,CSASRTPVGETQYF,TGCAGTGCCTCGCGCACTCCGGTGGGGGAGACCCAGTACTTC
many,NA,TRBV5-1,TRBJ1-1,CASSSTPDAGAKGTEAFF,TGCGCCAGCAGCTCCACCCCGGACGCCGGAGCTAAGGGCACTGAAGCTTTCTTT
NA,NA,TRBV7-2,TRBJ2-6,CASSLMQATSGANVLTF,TGTGCCAGCAGCTTAATGCAGGCAACCTCTGGGGCCAACGTCCTGACTTTC
many,NA,TRBV6-1,TRBJ2-6,CASREGRLSRANVLTF,TGTGCCAGCAGGGAGGGACGGCTCTCTCGGGCCAACGTCCTGACTTTC
many,TRBD1,TRBV12-3/TRBV12-4,TRBJ1-6,CASRQGGYNSPLHF,TGTGCCAGCAGGCAGGGGGGGTATAATTCACCCCTCCACTTT
many,TRBD1,TRBV5-6,TRBJ2-1,CASSLLLTGFDEQFF,TGTGCCAGCAGCCTCCTCCTGACAGGGTTCGATGAGCAGTTCTTC
NA,TRBD1,TRBV5-4,TRBJ1-6,CASSQTGVGSPLHF,TGTGCCAGCAGCCAGACAGGGGTCGGTTCACCCCTCCACTTT
many,NA,TRBV28,TRBJ1-1,CASSFGTGTLTEAFF,TGTGCCAGCAGTTTCGGTACAGGGACGTTAACTGAAGCTTTCTTT
many,NA,TRBV5-1,TRBJ2-2,CASSLVLDPGELFF,TGCGCCAGCAGCTTGGTACTAGATCCCGGGGAGCTGTTTTTT
many,NA,TRBV5-1,TRBJ1-2,CASSLGTGGGYGYTF,TGCGCCAGCAGCTTGGGCACGGGGGGCGGCTATGGCTACACCTTC
many,NA,TRBV29-1,TRBJ1-1,CSVYRFGGVEAFF,TGCAGCGTGTATAGGTTTGGGGGAGTTGAAGCTTTCTTT
many,TRBD1,TRBV7-2,TRBJ1-5,CASSRSRTGVSTQHF,TGTGCCAGCAGCCGTTCGAGGACAGGGGTTTCGACCCAGCATTTT
many,NA,TRBV6-5,TRBJ2-4,CASSFSGTYQNIQYF,TGTGCCAGCAGTTTCTCCGGGACTTACCAAAACATTCAGTACTTC
many,NA,TRBV24-1,TRBJ1-2,CATQSSTSRPYGYTF,TGTGCCACCCAAAGCTCGACCTCTCGCCCCTATGGCTACACCTTC
many,NA,TRBV7-9,TRBJ2-1,CASLATGYPYNEQFF,TGTGCCAGTCTAGCGACAGGTTACCCCTACAATGAGCAGTTCTTC
many,TRBD1,TRBV18,TRBJ2-5,CASSQRGTGEETQYF,TGTGCCAGCTCACAACGAGGGACAGGGGAAGAGACCCAGTACTTC
many,TRBD1,TRBV20-1,TRBJ2-4,CSAITGGFKNIQYF,TGCAGTGCCATCACAGGGGGCTTCAAAAACATTCAGTACTTC
many,TRBD1,TRBV28,TRBJ2-1,CASSFGQGAFNNEQFF,TGTGCCAGCAGTTTTGGGCAGGGGGCGTTTAACAATGAGCAGTTCTTC
many,NA,TRBV28,TRBJ2-5,CASSPGLKETQYF,TGTGCCAGCAGTCCCGGTCTTAAAGAGACCCAGTACTTC
many,NA,TRBV7-2,TRBJ1-4,CASSLQGSEKLFF,TGTGCCAGCAGCTTACAGGGAAGTGAAAAACTGTTTTTT
NA,TRBD1,TRBV20-1,TRBJ1-5,CSALRGDRSGNQPQHF,TGCAGTGCCCTTCGAGGGGACAGGAGTGGCAATCAGCCCCAGCATTTT
many,NA,TRBV11-2,TRBJ2-3,CASSRGTPLFDTQYF,TGTGCCAGCAGCCGCGGGACACCATTGTTTGATACGCAGTATTTT
many,NA,TRBV20-1,TRBJ1-5,CSAIRQVNQPQHF,TGCAGTGCTATTCGACAGGTTAATCAGCCCCAGCATTTT
many,TRBD2,TRBV3-1,TRBJ2-1,CAAGGSSYNEQFF,TGTGCCGCGGGGGGGAGCTCCTACAATGAGCAGTTCTTC
many,NA,TRBV6-5,TRBJ2-2,CASSTSPRGTGELFF,TGTGCCAGCAGTACGTCCCCGAGGGGAACCGGGGAGCTGTTTTTT
many,TRBD1,TRBV29-1,TRBJ2-6,CSVQGNSGANVLTF,TGCAGCGTACAGGGGAACTCTGGGGCCAACGTCCTGACTTTC
NA,NA,TRBV12-3/TRBV12-4,TRBJ1-2,CASSPTRLGYGYTF,TGTGCCAGCAGCCCTACCCGGCTAGGGTATGGCTACACCTTC
many,TRBD1,TRBV18,TRBJ2-5,CASSPPGQGQTQYF,TGTGCCAGCTCACCGCCGGGACAGGGACAGACCCAGTACTTC
many,NA,TRBV4-1,TRBJ2-1,CASSPPGRRQYNEQFF,TGCGCCAGCAGCCCGCCGGGTAGGAGACAATACAATGAGCAGTTCTTC
few,TRBD2,TRBV28,TRBJ2-3,CASSHLLLTSGLPHTQYF,TGTGCCAGCAGTCATCTCCTCTTGACTAGCGGACTACCCCATACGCAGTATTTT
many,NA,TRBV11-2,TRBJ1-3,CASSFSLRSGNTIYF,TGTGCCAGCAGCTTTAGTTTACGCTCTGGAAACACCATATATTTT
many,NA,TRBV6-2/TRBV6-3,TRBJ1-5,CASSRAGSTEPQHF,TGTGCCAGCAGTCGGGCTGGAAGTACGGAGCCCCAGCATTTT
many,TRBD1,TRBV7-9,TRBJ1-1,CASSSTGAITEAFF,TGTGCCAGCAGCTCGACAGGGGCTATCACTGAAGCTTTCTTT
many,NA,TRBV24-1,TRBJ2-7,CATSDFEGERSRGYF,TGTGCCACCAGTGATTTCGAAGGGGAAAGAAGCAGGGGGTACTTC
many,TRBD1,TRBV20-1,TRBJ2-3,CSASRTGVLADTQYF,TGCAGTGCTTCCCGGACAGGGGTCCTCGCAGATACGCAGTATTTT
many,NA,TRBV12-3/TRBV12-4,TRBJ1-5,CASSFMGGEGQPQHF,TGTGCCAGCAGTTTTATGGGCGGAGAAGGGCAGCCCCAGCATTTT
many,NA,TRBV5-1,TRBJ1-6,CASSLVFRRRRNSPLHF,TGCGCCAGCAGCTTGGTGTTCCGTCGACGGCGAAATTCACCCCTCCACTTT
many,TRBD1,TRBV7-3,TRBJ2-2,CASSLVQGANGELFF,TGTGCCAGCAGCTTAGTACAGGGGGCAAACGGGGAGCTGTTTTTT
many,TRBD2,TRBV20-1,TRBJ2-7,CSARDGRGSYEQYF,TGCAGTGCTAGAGATGGGCGGGGGTCCTACGAGCAGTACTTC
many,NA,TRBV12-3/TRBV12-4,TRBJ2-7,CASSQGVSYEQYF,TGTGCCAGCAGTCAGGGAGTCTCCTACGAGCAGTACTTC
many,TRBD2,TRBV4-3,TRBJ2-3,CASSQASSGGAGKDTQYF,TGCGCCAGCAGCCAAGCGTCTAGCGGGGGGGCCGGTAAAGATACGCAGTATTTT
NA,TRBD1,TRBV7-2,TRBJ2-7,CASRSGDRVGEQYF,TGTGCCAGCAGGTCCGGGGACAGGGTTGGCGAGCAGTACTTC